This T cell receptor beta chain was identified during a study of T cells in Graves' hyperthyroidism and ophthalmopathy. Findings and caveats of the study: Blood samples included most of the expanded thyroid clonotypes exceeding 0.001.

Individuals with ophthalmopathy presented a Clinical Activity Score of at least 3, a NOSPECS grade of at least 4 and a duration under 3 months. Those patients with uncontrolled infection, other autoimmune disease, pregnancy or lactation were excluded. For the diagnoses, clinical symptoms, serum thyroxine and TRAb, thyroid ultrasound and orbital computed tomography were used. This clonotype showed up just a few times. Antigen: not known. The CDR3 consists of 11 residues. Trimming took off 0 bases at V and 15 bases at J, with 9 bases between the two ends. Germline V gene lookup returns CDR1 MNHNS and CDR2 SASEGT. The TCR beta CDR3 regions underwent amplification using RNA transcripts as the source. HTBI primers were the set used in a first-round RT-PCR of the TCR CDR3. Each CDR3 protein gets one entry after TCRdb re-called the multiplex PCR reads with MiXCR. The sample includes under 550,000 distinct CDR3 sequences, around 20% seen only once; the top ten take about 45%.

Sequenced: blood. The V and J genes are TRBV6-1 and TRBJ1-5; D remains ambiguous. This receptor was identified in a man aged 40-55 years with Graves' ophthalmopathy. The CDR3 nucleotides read TGTGCCAGCAGTGAAGCCAGAAGCTCGCATTTT. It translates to CASSEARSSHF.